Shown below are 27 T cell receptor beta chains from a single sample sequenced in a study of OX40 agonist ivuxolimab in advanced cancers. Sequencing used immunoSEQ multiplex PCR; TCRdb keeps in-frame clones, though not all of them. Of approximately 90,000 clones in the sample, 70% to 90% are singletons; the top ten hold around 4.5%. Sequencing used CD4+ or CD8+ T cells sorted from blood, obtained in a trial of the OX40 agonist ivuxolimab. These receptors were collected from an adult with an advanced solid tumor such as melanoma, head and neck, liver or kidney cancer.

This chain connects TRBV7-2 to TRBJ1-3, with TRBD1 as a possible D gene (6 bases). V lost 8 bases, J lost 8 bases, and 16 bases lay in between. Germline CDR1 reads SGHTA; CDR2 reads FQGNSA. The CDR3 spans 13 residues. The CDR3 DNA reads TGTGCCAGCTTCTCATACAGGGCAGACACCATATATTTT. This sequence encodes CASFSYRADTIYF.

The V and J genes are TRBV19 and TRBJ1-5, with a weak D call TRBD1 (6 bases). Per germline, CDR1 LNHDA and CDR2 SQIVND (reference sequence). The CDR3 consists of 15 residues. Trimming cost V 5 bases and J 0 bases, with 11 bases left between them. The CDR3 coding sequence is TGTGCCAGTAGTCAACAGGGTGATAGCAATCAGCCCCAGCATTTT. It specifies CASSQQGDSNQPQHF. Drawing the rest from reference TRBV19 and TRBJ1-5, the complete variable domain is DGGITQSPKYLFRKEGQNVTLSCEQNLNHDAMYWYRQDPGQGLRLIYYSQIVNDFQKGDIAEGYSVSREKKESFPLTVTSAQKNPTAFYLCASSQQGDSNQPQHFGDGTRLSIL.

This clone was observed a few times. The rearrangement joins TRBV27 to TRBJ2-7, with D maybe TRBD2 (5 bases). V shed 0 bases and J shed 6 bases, with 12 bases lying between them. The CDR3 sequence is 14 residues long. CDR1 is MNHEY, CDR2 SMNVEV, per germline (reference sequence). For the CDR3, the DNA is TGTGCCAGCAGTTTATCGATGATCGGGATCGAGCAGTACTTC. Translating gives CASSLSMIGIEQYF.

This clone has only one observation. V and J are TRBV27 and TRBJ1-1, with D perhaps matching TRBD1 (5 bases). Germline assignment: CDR1 MNHEY and CDR2 SMNVEV (reference sequence). V lost 6 bases, J lost 4 bases, and 21 bases lay in between. The CDR3 has 16 amino acids. CDR3 in amino acids: CASRSQRAGVATEAFF. CDR3 DNA sequence: TGTGCCAGCAGGTCCCAAAGGGCGGGGGTAGCCACTGAAGCTTTCTTT.

This rearrangement joins TRBV5-1 to TRBJ2-5; D call uncertain. Deletions cut 2 bases from V and 5 bases from J, with 7 bases between. The germline gives CDR1 SGHRS, CDR2 YFSETQ. This CDR3 is built from 12 residues. The CDR3 coding sequence is TGCGCCAGCAGCTTCGATTTGGAGACCCAGTACTTC. Its translation: CASSFDLETQYF.

V usage is TRBV4-1 and J usage is TRBJ2-5, with D perhaps TRBD1 (5 bases). Trimming took off 9 bases at V and 5 bases at J, with 10 bases between the two ends. The CDR3 is 11 residues long. Germline loops: CDR1 MGHRA, CDR2 YSYEKL. CDR3 residues: CARESGETQYF. CDR3 DNA sequence: TGCGCCAGGGAATCAGGGGAGACCCAGTACTTC.

This clone was found once. V gene TRBV4-1 combines with J gene TRBJ1-2; D gene uncertain. Germline lookup yields CDR1 MGHRA and CDR2 YSYEKL. CDR3 length equals 14 residues. Trimming cost V 4 bases and J 8 bases, with 17 bases left between them. CDR3 protein: CASSLLTLGSGYTF. The DNA for the CDR3 is TGCGCCAGCAGCCTGCTGACCCTTGGGAGCGGCTACACCTTC.

The V gene is TRBV11-3, the J gene TRBJ1-5, with TRBD1 matching 7 bases. The CDR3 length is 16 residues. Looked up from germline, CDR1 is SGHNT and CDR2 is YENEEA. The junction had 4 bases not matched to a gene; V was cut back by 1 base and J by 1 base. The CDR3 protein is CASSLGDRVSNQPQHF. Written as DNA, the CDR3 is TGTGCCAGCAGCTTAGGAGACAGGGTCAGCAATCAGCCCCAGCATTTT.

The chain is built from TRBV18 and TRBJ1-1, with TRBD1 matching 10 bases. The CDR3 runs 17 residues. With V trimmed by 3 bases and J by 0 bases, 7 bases remained unmatched. CDR1 and CDR2 (germline): KGHSH, LQKENI. The CDR3 sequence is CASSPPGQGIMNTEAFF. The CDR3 nucleotides are TGTGCCAGCTCACCCCCGGGACAGGGGATAATGAACACTGAAGCTTTCTTT.

This clone was observed a single time. The chain links TRBV13 to TRBJ1-4; D perhaps matches TRBD1 (6 bases). Germline values: CDR1 PRHDT, CDR2 FYEKMQ (reference sequence). The CDR3 is made up of 16 amino acids. Trimming removed 0 bases from V and 6 bases from J, with 14 bases in between. Here the CDR3 reads CASSLGGGGGYEKLFF. CDR3 DNA sequence: TGTGCCAGCAGCTTAGGCGGTGGGGGCGGTTATGAAAAACTGTTTTTT.

The CDR3: CASSSSRDNGEKLFF. The CDR3, as DNA: TGTGCCAGCAGCTCAAGTCGGGATAATGGGGAAAAACTGTTTTTT. The V gene is TRBV7-9, the J gene TRBJ1-4; D is unclear. The CDR3 consists of 15 residues. With 4 bases removed from V and 8 bases from J, the gap between germline ends came to 17 bases. Per the germline V gene, CDR1 is SEHNR and CDR2 is FQNEAQ (reference sequence).

The chain is built from TRBV28 and TRBJ1-5, with D perhaps TRBD1 (5 bases). With 6 bases removed from V and 5 bases from J, the gap between germline ends came to 17 bases. The CDR3 covers 15 residues. Germline V lookup: CDR1 MDHEN, CDR2 SYDVKM. CDR3 sequence (DNA): TGTGCCAGCAGCCCCCAGGGACGAGCGCATCAGCCCCAGCATTTT. Translating it yields CASSPQGRAHQPQHF.

The chain recombines TRBV7-9 with TRBJ1-1, with D unresolved. Trimming left V 7 bases short and J 5 bases short, with 20 bases between. There are 15 residues in the CDR3. CDR1 is SEHNR and CDR2 is FQNEAQ in the germline V gene (reference sequence). The CDR3, as DNA: TGTGCCAGCATAAACTGGGCTCCCGGAGGGACTGAAGCTTTCTTT. It is translated as CASINWAPGGTEAFF.

This clone was counted between two and nine times. The CDR3 here is CASSPQGADGYTF. The CDR3 DNA reads as TGTGCCAGCAGCCCTCAGGGGGCCGACGGCTACACCTTC. The chain links TRBV7-6 to TRBJ1-2, with 8 bases aligning to TRBD1. The CDR3 consists of 13 residues. J gave up 8 bases and V 5 bases, and 7 bases lay outside the gene matches. Per the germline V gene, CDR1 is SGHVS and CDR2 is FNYEAQ.

To note about this clone: Other DNA sequences in this specimen translate into the identical CDR3. V and J are TRBV7-9 and TRBJ1-2; D gene unclear. V lost 2 bases to trimming and J lost 2 bases, with 6 bases between them. The CDR3 length is 13 residues. Germline-derived CDR1 and CDR2 are SEHNR and FQNEAQ (reference sequence). CDR3 amino acids: CASSLSQNYGYTF. CDR3 bases: TGTGCCAGCAGCTTATCACAGAACTATGGCTACACCTTC. Together with reference TRBV7-9 and TRBJ1-2, the CDR3 gives the full variable domain: DTGVSQNPRHKITKRGQNVTFRCDPISEHNRLYWYRQTLGQGPEFLTYFQNEAQLEKSRLLSDRFSAERPKGSFSTLEIQRTEQGDSAMYLCASSLSQNYGYTFGSGTRLTVV.

This chain joins TRBV6-6 and TRBJ1-2, with unresolved D. Trimming left V 4 bases short and J 8 bases short, with 14 bases between. Germline V CDR1 and CDR2: MNHNY, SVGAGI (reference sequence). This CDR3 comprises 13 residues. The CDR3 sequence is CASSLGRIGGYTF. The CDR3, as DNA: TGTGCCAGCAGTTTGGGCAGGATAGGGGGCTACACCTTC.

Here the CDR3 DNA reads TGCGCCAGCAGCCATCAGGGGGGGAACACTGAAGCTTTCTTT. It yields the protein CASSHQGGNTEAFF. The chain couples TRBV5-1 to TRBJ1-1; TRBD1 matches at 7 bases. CDR1 and CDR2 (germline): SGHRS, YFSETQ. V shed 4 bases, J shed 1 base, and the junction held 4 bases outside the gene matches. This CDR3 spans 14 amino acids.

This clone showed up just a few times. The rearrangement uses TRBV6-1 and TRBJ2-1; D not resolved. Trimming stripped 4 bases from V and 4 bases from J, with 5 bases between. The CDR3 has 12 residues. In germline, CDR1 is MNHNS, CDR2 SASEGT. In nucleotides, the CDR3 is TGTGCCAGCAGTGCCACATACAATGAGCAGTTCTTC. It yields the protein CASSATYNEQFF.

The chain couples TRBV6-1 to TRBJ2-1; D not certain. This CDR3 has 15 amino acids. Deletions cut 0 bases from V and 5 bases from J, with 11 bases between. Germline values: CDR1 MNHNS, CDR2 SASEGT. The CDR3 region has the DNA TGTGCCAGCAGTGAAGCCCTCCGTTGGGACAATGAGCAGTTCTTC. It encodes CASSEALRWDNEQFF.

A single count supports this clone. The chain employs TRBV10-1 and TRBJ2-7; 8 nucleotides line up with TRBD2. The V segment lost 7 bases and the J segment 6 bases; nucleotides outside the gene matches: 11. Germline CDR1 and CDR2: WNHNN and SYGVQD (reference sequence). This CDR3 is 14 amino acids long. CDR3 region: CASTQTSARLEQYV. In nucleotides, the CDR3 is TGCGCCAGCACCCAGACTAGCGCGAGACTCGAGCAGTACGTC.

The V call is TRBV5-1, the J call TRBJ1-2; D call uncertain. The germline CDR1 and CDR2 sequences are SGHRS and YFSETQ. The length of the CDR3 is 15 residues. V was pared by 1 base and J by 0 bases, with 10 bases between. Written as DNA, the CDR3 is TGCGCCAGCAGCTTGTCTGGCAAATCTAACTATGGCTACACCTTC. Its translation is CASSLSGKSNYGYTF. The variable domain in full, completed from reference TRBV5-1 and TRBJ1-2, reads KAGVTQTPRYLIKTRGQQVTLSCSPISGHRSVSWYQQTPGQGLQFLFEYFSETQRNKGNFPGRFSGRQFSNSRSEMNVSTLELGDSALYLCASSLSGKSNYGYTFGSGTRLTVV.

The chain couples TRBV5-4 to TRBJ2-3, with TRBD1 matching over 7 bases. CDR1 and CDR2 from the germline V gene are SGHNT and YYREEE (reference sequence). The J segment lost 5 bases and the V segment lost 4 bases, leaving 10 bases of the junction unmatched. This CDR3 is built from 15 residues. The CDR3 DNA reads as TGTGCCAGCAGCGGAAGGCAGGGGGAGAGAGATACGCAGTATTTT. Translated: CASSGRQGERDTQYF.

The gene calls are TRBV18 and TRBJ1-1; a possible D gene is TRBD1 (5 bases). This CDR3 has 12 amino acids. V lost 3 bases, J lost 4 bases, and 6 bases lay in between. Germline CDR1 and CDR2: KGHSH and LQKENI. CDR3 sequence: CASSPQGTEAFF. The CDR3 DNA sequence: TGTGCCAGCTCACCGCAGGGCACTGAAGCTTTCTTT.

The chain combines TRBV7-8 with TRBJ2-1; 9 bases are a match to TRBD2. Losses at the gene ends were 0 bases for V and 1 base for J; bases not matched to a gene: 1. Germline CDR1 reads SGHVS; CDR2 reads FQNEAQ. This CDR3 region has 16 residues. DNA of the CDR3: TGTGCCAGCAGCTTAGCGGCGGGAGGGTCCTACAATGAGCAGTTCTTC. It is translated as CASSLAAGGSYNEQFF.

The chain is built from TRBV5-5 and TRBJ1-4, with TRBD1 matching over 7 bases. V shed 3 bases, J shed 8 bases, and the junction held 13 bases outside the gene matches. The CDR3 extends over 16 amino acids. The germline V gene has CDR1 SGHKS and CDR2 YYEKEE (reference sequence). CDR3 residues: CASSSNMGQRGEKLFF. Here the CDR3 DNA reads TGTGCCAGCAGCTCTAATATGGGACAGCGGGGGGAAAAACTGTTTTTT.

This rearrangement joins TRBV27 to TRBJ2-2, with 13 bases aligning to TRBD2. The V gene's germline CDR1 is MNHEY and CDR2 SMNVEV (reference sequence). The junction had 9 bases not matched to a gene; V was cut back by 7 bases and J by 7 bases. The CDR3 consists of 16 residues. CDR3 sequence (DNA): TGTGCCAGCACCACACTAGCGGGAGGGCCGGGCGGGGAGCTGTTTTTT. Its translation is CASTTLAGGPGGELFF.

The rearrangement uses TRBV18 and TRBJ2-2, with D tentatively TRBD2 (5 bases). Trimming stripped 2 bases from V and 3 bases from J, with 10 bases between. The CDR3 is 15 amino acids. Germline V gene sequence: CDR1 KGHSH, CDR2 LQKENI. CDR3 sequence reads: CASSPSGWDTGELFF. The CDR3 DNA follows: TGTGCCAGCTCACCAAGCGGATGGGACACCGGGGAGCTGTTTTTT.